This TCR beta chain is from a study of T cell changes during pregnancy in multiple sclerosis. Using immunoSEQ multiplex PCR, the repertoire was profiled, and TCRdb retains in-frame clones only, with some absent. This sample has under 85,000 clones, with around 90% found just once. V lost 10 bases, J lost 1 base, and 14 bases lay in between. CDR1 MDHEN and CDR2 SYDVKM come from the germline V gene. The CDR3 runs to 14 residues. This TCR was sampled from a female donor with multiple sclerosis, enrolled in a pregnancy study. The starting material was CD4+ T cells from peripheral blood mononuclear cells, obtained in the second trimester of pregnancy. V is TRBV28 and J is TRBJ1-5, with D unresolved. CDR3 DNA sequence: TGTGCCACCTCCCTCGGAGGGAGCAATCAGCCCCAGCATTTT. This translates into CATSLGGSNQPQHF.